This T cell receptor beta chain was retrieved from a study of blood T cell repertoires in COVID-19. Study information: The samples span acute and convalescent COVID-19 from the United States, Italy and Spain. Sources were T cells, B-cell-depleted T cells, or PBMCs; the material itself was cDNA or gDNA.

Per the study methods: Scientists estimated how many nucleated cells there were by amplifying reference gene primers. Some clones are missing from TCRdb's copy, which holds only in-frame ones; the method was immunoSEQ multiplex PCR. The DNA gave D and trimming, while V, J and clone size come from that table. The profile shows about 80,000 clones, more than 75% of them singletons. The clonotype was recovered from a human donor in a cohort sampled during active COVID-19. The sequenced sample consisted of peripheral blood.

CDR3: CASSSGVGGRYEQYF. The CDR3 region has the DNA TGTGCCAGCAGCTCCGGGGTAGGGGGCAGGTACGAGCAGTACTTC. The chain uses TRBV11-1 and TRBJ2-7; 7 bases agree with TRBD1. Germline V gene lookup returns CDR1 SGHAT and CDR2 FQDESV (reference sequence). The CDR3 is made up of 15 amino acids. The trim removed 4 bases at V and 4 bases at J, leaving 10 bases unmatched.